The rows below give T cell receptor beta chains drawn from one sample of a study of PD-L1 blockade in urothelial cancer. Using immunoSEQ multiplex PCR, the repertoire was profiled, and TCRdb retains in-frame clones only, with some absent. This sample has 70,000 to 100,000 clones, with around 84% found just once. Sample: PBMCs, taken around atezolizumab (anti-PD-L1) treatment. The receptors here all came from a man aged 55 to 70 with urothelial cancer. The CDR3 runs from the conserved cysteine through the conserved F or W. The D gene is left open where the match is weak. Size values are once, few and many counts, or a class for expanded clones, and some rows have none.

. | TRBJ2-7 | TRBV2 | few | CASSVGQTRLYEQYF | TGTGCCAGCAGCGTCGGACAGACAAGGCTCTACGAGCAGTACTTC
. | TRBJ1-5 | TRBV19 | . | CASSIVSEGNQPQHF | TGTGCCAGTAGTATAGTGAGTGAGGGCAATCAGCCCCAGCATTTT
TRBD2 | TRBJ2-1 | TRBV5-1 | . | CASSPERGGQGHEQFF | TGCGCCAGCAGCCCGGAGCGGGGGGGCCAGGGCCATGAGCAGTTCTTC
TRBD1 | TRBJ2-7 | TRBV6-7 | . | CASSYSKGTGTLGGGFYEQYF | TGTGCCAGCAGTTACTCGAAAGGGACAGGGACGTTGGGGGGAGGATTCTACGAGCAGTACTTC
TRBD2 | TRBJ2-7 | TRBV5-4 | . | CASSLRASGSYEQYF | TGTGCCAGCAGCTTGCGGGCTAGCGGTAGTTACGAGCAGTACTTC
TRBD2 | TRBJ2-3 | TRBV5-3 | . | CARSSLAGCTDTQYF | TGTGCCAGAAGCTCACTAGCGGGGTGCACAGATACGCAGTATTTT
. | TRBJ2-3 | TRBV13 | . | CASSANRGTQYF | TGTGCCAGCAGCGCCAACCGGGGTACGCAGTATTTT
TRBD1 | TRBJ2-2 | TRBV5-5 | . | CASSLVQGVGGELFF | TGTGCCAGCAGCTTGGTTCAGGGGGTTGGCGGGGAGCTGTTTTTT
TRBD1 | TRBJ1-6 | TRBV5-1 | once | CASSSRQGPSLNSPLHF | TGCGCCAGCAGCTCACGACAGGGTCCAAGTCTTAATTCACCCCTCCACTTT
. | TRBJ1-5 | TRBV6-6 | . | CASSIQGSNQPQHF | TGTGCCAGCAGCATCCAGGGAAGCAATCAGCCCCAGCATTTT
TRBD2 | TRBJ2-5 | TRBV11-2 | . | CASSLIGTSGGTGETQYF | TGTGCCAGCAGCCTGATCGGGACTAGCGGGGGGACGGGAGAGACCCAGTACTTC
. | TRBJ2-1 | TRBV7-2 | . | CASSLRLVNEQFF | TGTGCCAGCAGCTTGCGGCTTGTCAATGAGCAGTTCTTC
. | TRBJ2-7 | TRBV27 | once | CASSLLGPNYEQYF | TGTGCCAGCAGTTTACTTGGCCCCAACTACGAGCAGTACTTC
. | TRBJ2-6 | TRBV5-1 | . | CASSFALDPGANVLAF | TGCGCCAGCAGCTTTGCCCTGGATCCTGGGGCCAACGTCCTGGCTTTC
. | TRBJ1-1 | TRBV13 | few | CASSLGRSNTEAFF | TGTGCCAGCAGCTTAGGCCGGAGTAACACTGAAGCTTTCTTT
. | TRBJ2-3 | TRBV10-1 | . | CASSESTFRKGSTDTQYF | TGCGCCAGCAGTGAGTCGACTTTTAGAAAGGGGTCGACAGATACGCAGTATTTT